This T cell receptor beta chain appears in the sequencing data of a study of CD8 T cells in Susac syndrome. Study-level results: The total CD8+ repertoires contained more than 15 Susac-specific public clones, and the CD8+ TEMRA repertoires contained about 5.

Random hexamers were used to reverse transcribe roughly 0.45 to 1 ug of RNA. An immunoSEQ multiplex PCR amplified TCR beta CDR3 over 54 Vbeta and 13 Jbeta. In TCRdb, the immunoSEQ multiplex PCR reads were re-called with MiXCR into one record per CDR3 protein. In the table there are 65,000 to 100,000 distinct CDR3 sequences, 90% to 97% of which are singletons. TEMRA cells were FACS-enriched, unlike CD8+ and CD4+ T cells, which were negatively isolated. Remarks on this clonotype: The antigen remains unidentified.

Between the trimmed V and J ends, which lost 3 bases and 5 bases, there was a span of 6 bases. CDR1 is KGHDR and CDR2 is SFDVKD in the germline V gene. The CDR3 runs to 12 residues. Sequencing was done on a sample of CD8+ T cells from PBMCs. The genes are TRBV24-1 and TRBJ2-5, with D unresolved. This sequence originates from a human donor with Susac syndrome. The CDR3 coding sequence is TGTGCCACCAGTGATGCTACCGAGACCCAGTACTTC. Protein product: CATSDATETQYF.